Sequencing of this TCR beta chain was carried out in a study of post-analysis software for immune sequencing data. The study, taken as a whole, reports: Roughly five TRBV segments were significantly more frequent in patients than in controls. TRBV5-6, TRBV5-1 and TRBV20-1 were among these segments. Normalized Chao1 diversity in multiple sclerosis patients fell significantly below that of controls.

Presence of unique molecular identifiers characterized the TCR beta cDNA libraries. Via MiXCR, TCRdb re-called the PCR reads, giving one row per CDR3 protein. The data hold about 800,000 distinct CDR3 sequences, with 25% to 30% observed a single time. V lost 2 bases to trimming and J lost 7 bases; unmatched junction nucleotides: 10. CDR1 and CDR2 (germline): SQVTM, ANQGSEA. The CDR3 totals 14 residues. As concerns this clonotype: Antigen: not known.

Sequenced material: blood. The rearrangement uses TRBV29-1 and TRBJ2-5, with 7 bases that match TRBD2. The clonotype originates from a girl under 18 with multiple sclerosis. The CDR3 reads CSVESGTKDWTQYF. The CDR3 region has the DNA TGCAGCGTTGAATCGGGGACTAAAGATTGGACCCAGTACTTC.